This T cell receptor (beta chain) was identified in a study of blood T cell repertoires in COVID-19. V lost 1 base and J lost 4, with 18 bases in between. The CDR3 covers 17 residues. Germline CDR1 and CDR2: SEHNR and FQNEAQ (reference sequence). In the original workflow: Researchers report that nucleated cell counts were estimated from reference gene primer amplification. Using immunoSEQ multiplex PCR, the repertoire was profiled, and TCRdb retains in-frame clones only, with some absent. The V and J calls and clone size come from that table; D and trimming were worked out from the DNA. Of roughly 220,000 clones in the sample, around 86% are singletons; the top ten hold about 2.2%.

Sequenced: peripheral blood. V is TRBV7-9 and J is TRBJ2-3; TRBD2 is a possible D gene (7 bases). The origin of this receptor is a man younger than 40 who had recovered from COVID-19. CDR3 sequence reads: CASSLVPGGIRSDTQYF. CDR3 bases: TGTGCCAGCAGCTTAGTACCGGGGGGCATCCGATCAGATACGCAGTATTTT.